The rows below give T cell receptor beta chains drawn from one sample of a study of regulatory T cells in long-lasting Graves disease. TCRdb reanalysed the multiplex PCR reads using MiXCR and keeps one entry per CDR3 protein. The data show roughly 610,000 distinct CDR3 sequences, with around 15% seen just once and around 18% held by the top ten. These same data were also listed under a study on T cells in Graves' hyperthyroidism and ophthalmopathy.

The specimen comprised peripheral blood mononuclear cells (PBMCs), sampled at new diagnosis, from a patient treated with antithyroid drugs. Source of these receptors: a woman aged 25-40 years with Graves disease. CDR3s include the opening cysteine and the closing phenylalanine or tryptophan. The order of the fields is clone size, V gene, D gene, J gene, CDR3 DNA, CDR3 protein. D genes are given only for firm matches. A row's size may be missing; if present it is once, few, many or a size class.

clone size: once
V gene: TRBV4-1
D gene: .
J gene: TRBJ1-4
CDR3 DNA: TGCGCCAGCAAGTCGCAGGGGTCAAATGAAAAACTGTTTTTT
CDR3 protein: CASKSQGSNEKLFF

clone size: many
V gene: TRBV6-1
D gene: .
J gene: TRBJ1-5
CDR3 DNA: TGTGCCAGCAGCAACCTCCTCGGGCAGACTAGCAATCAGCCCCAGCATTTT
CDR3 protein: CASSNLLGQTSNQPQHF

clone size: many
V gene: TRBV12-3/TRBV12-4
D gene: .
J gene: TRBJ2-1
CDR3 DNA: TGTGCCAGCAGACAAACTAATGAGCAGTTCTTC
CDR3 protein: CASRQTNEQFF

clone size: once
V gene: TRBV11-2
D gene: .
J gene: TRBJ1-3
CDR3 DNA: TGTGCCAGCAGCTTAGGGCACGGAAACACCATATATTTT
CDR3 protein: CASSLGHGNTIYF

clone size: once
V gene: TRBV30
D gene: .
J gene: TRBJ2-5
CDR3 DNA: TGTGCCTGGAGAGATGGCCGGACCCAGTACTTC
CDR3 protein: CAWRDGRTQYF

clone size: .
V gene: TRBV20-1
D gene: TRBD1
J gene: TRBJ2-7
CDR3 DNA: TGCAGTGCTGACAGGGGCGCCTGGTCCTACGAGCAGTACTTC
CDR3 protein: CSADRGAWSYEQYF

clone size: many
V gene: TRBV7-2
D gene: TRBD1
J gene: TRBJ1-2
CDR3 DNA: TGTGCCAGCAGCGAAGGACAGGGCAACTATGGCTACACCTTC
CDR3 protein: CASSEGQGNYGYTF

clone size: once
V gene: TRBV19
D gene: TRBD1
J gene: TRBJ1-5
CDR3 DNA: TGTGCCAGTACCCGCGAACAGGGGAGATTTTGGAATCAGCCCCAGCATTTT
CDR3 protein: CASTREQGRFWNQPQHF

clone size: many
V gene: TRBV20-1
D gene: .
J gene: TRBJ1-6
CDR3 DNA: TGCAGTGCTAGAGGGGGCGTCGTGCAAAATTCACCCCTCCACTTT
CDR3 protein: CSARGGVVQNSPLHF

clone size: .
V gene: TRBV3-1
D gene: TRBD1
J gene: TRBJ1-2
CDR3 DNA: TGTGCCAGCAGCCAACGGGACAGGCCCTACTATGGCTACACCTTC
CDR3 protein: CASSQRDRPYYGYTF

clone size: few
V gene: TRBV6-1
D gene: .
J gene: TRBJ1-1
CDR3 DNA: TGTGCCAGCAGCCCCCCCAGGTTGAACACTGAAGCTTTCTTT
CDR3 protein: CASSPPRLNTEAFF

clone size: many
V gene: TRBV12-3/TRBV12-4
D gene: TRBD1
J gene: TRBJ2-3
CDR3 DNA: TGTGCCAGCACCCAGACAGGGTTGGCAGATACGCAGTATTTT
CDR3 protein: CASTQTGLADTQYF

clone size: many
V gene: TRBV5-6
D gene: .
J gene: TRBJ1-2
CDR3 DNA: TGTGCCAGCAGCTTGGACAGGCACTATGGCTACACCTTC
CDR3 protein: CASSLDRHYGYTF

clone size: .
V gene: TRBV25-1
D gene: .
J gene: TRBJ1-1
CDR3 DNA: TGTGCCAGCAGTGACACAGGGACGGTGAACACTGAAGCTTTCTTT
CDR3 protein: CASSDTGTVNTEAFF

clone size: many
V gene: TRBV12-3/TRBV12-4
D gene: .
J gene: TRBJ1-5
CDR3 DNA: TGTGCCAGCAGTTTAACGGCAGTTAGCAATCAGCCCCAGCATTTT
CDR3 protein: CASSLTAVSNQPQHF

clone size: .
V gene: TRBV20-1
D gene: TRBD2
J gene: TRBJ2-1
CDR3 DNA: TGCAGTGCTAGAGCTAGCGGGAGTTTCTACAATGAGCAGTTCTTC
CDR3 protein: CSARASGSFYNEQFF

clone size: few
V gene: TRBV5-1
D gene: TRBD1
J gene: TRBJ2-7
CDR3 DNA: TGCGCCAGCAGCTCAGGACAGGGGGCGGCAGGGGAGCAGTACTTC
CDR3 protein: CASSSGQGAAGEQYF

clone size: few
V gene: TRBV28
D gene: .
J gene: TRBJ2-7
CDR3 DNA: TGTGCCAGCAGTTTATCGCAAAAAACGACCTCAGGGGCGATGTACTTC
CDR3 protein: CASSLSQKTTSGAMYF

clone size: few
V gene: TRBV24-1
D gene: .
J gene: TRBJ2-1
CDR3 DNA: TGTGCCACCAGTGAGGAGGGGAAGGGGTCCTACAATGAGCAGTTCTTC
CDR3 protein: CATSEEGKGSYNEQFF

clone size: .
V gene: TRBV3-1
D gene: .
J gene: TRBJ2-7
CDR3 DNA: TGTGCCAGCAGCCAAGCCCGGGGTGAGAATTACTTC
CDR3 protein: CASSQARGENYF

clone size: many
V gene: TRBV12-3/TRBV12-4
D gene: .
J gene: TRBJ1-1
CDR3 DNA: TGTGCCAGCAGTTTAGTTACAGGCAACACTGAAGCTTTCTTT
CDR3 protein: CASSLVTGNTEAFF

clone size: many
V gene: TRBV13
D gene: .
J gene: TRBJ1-1
CDR3 DNA: TGTGCCAGCAGCTCTCTACAGGGTCCGTTGGCTTTCTTT
CDR3 protein: CASSSLQGPLAFF

clone size: few
V gene: TRBV18
D gene: .
J gene: TRBJ2-3
CDR3 DNA: TGTGCCAGCTCACCATTGGAGGGCGGAGATACGCAGTATTTT
CDR3 protein: CASSPLEGGDTQYF

clone size: .
V gene: TRBV3-1
D gene: TRBD2
J gene: TRBJ2-1
CDR3 DNA: TGTGCCAGCAGCCAAGGGACTAGCGGGAGGGGCAATGAGCAGCTCTTC
CDR3 protein: CASSQGTSGRGNEQLF

clone size: few
V gene: TRBV19
D gene: .
J gene: TRBJ2-5
CDR3 DNA: TGTGCCACCTCAAAGGGAACAGGAAACCAAGAGACCCAGTACTTC
CDR3 protein: CATSKGTGNQETQYF

clone size: many
V gene: TRBV2
D gene: .
J gene: TRBJ2-1
CDR3 DNA: TGTGCCAGCAGTGATTCCCTTGCCAATGAGCAGTTCTTC
CDR3 protein: CASSDSLANEQFF

clone size: many
V gene: TRBV2
D gene: .
J gene: TRBJ2-3
CDR3 DNA: TGTGCCAGCAAGACGGCGACGGATACGCAGTATTTT
CDR3 protein: CASKTATDTQYF

clone size: many
V gene: TRBV20-1
D gene: TRBD2
J gene: TRBJ2-1
CDR3 DNA: TGCAGTGCTAGAGATAGGAGACTAGCGGGAGGGGAGCAGTTCTTC
CDR3 protein: CSARDRRLAGGEQFF

clone size: .
V gene: TRBV25-1
D gene: TRBD1
J gene: TRBJ1-5
CDR3 DNA: TGTGCCAGCAGTGGACCGGGACAGAATAGCAATCAGCCCCAGCATTTT
CDR3 protein: CASSGPGQNSNQPQHF

clone size: few
V gene: TRBV11-2
D gene: .
J gene: TRBJ1-1
CDR3 DNA: TGCGCCAGCAGCTGGAGTGGGTTGACTGAAGCTTTCTTT
CDR3 protein: CASSWSGLTEAFF

clone size: many
V gene: TRBV2
D gene: TRBD1
J gene: TRBJ2-3
CDR3 DNA: TGTGCCAGCAGGCCGAGACAGGGAGTCACAGATACGCAGTATTTT
CDR3 protein: CASRPRQGVTDTQYF

clone size: many
V gene: TRBV12-3/TRBV12-4
D gene: TRBD2
J gene: TRBJ2-1
CDR3 DNA: TGTGCCAGCACCGGGAGGGGCTCCTACAATGAGCAGTTCTTC
CDR3 protein: CASTGRGSYNEQFF

clone size: few
V gene: TRBV12-3/TRBV12-4
D gene: .
J gene: TRBJ2-7
CDR3 DNA: TGTGCCAGCAGCCCCCTAACGGGAGCGAGCGAGCAGTACTTC
CDR3 protein: CASSPLTGASEQYF

clone size: .
V gene: TRBV7-9
D gene: .
J gene: TRBJ1-4
CDR3 DNA: TGTGCCACACCGGGACGGCCCCATGGAACTAATGAAAAACTGTTTTTT
CDR3 protein: CATPGRPHGTNEKLFF

clone size: many
V gene: TRBV18
D gene: TRBD2
J gene: TRBJ2-1
CDR3 DNA: TGTGCCAGCTCACCAAAGGCTAGCGGGCGTCGTAGCTCCTACAATGAGCAGTTCTTC
CDR3 protein: CASSPKASGRRSSYNEQFF

clone size: many
V gene: TRBV2
D gene: .
J gene: TRBJ1-1
CDR3 DNA: TGTGCCAGCAGTATTCAGATCACTGAAGCTTTCTTT
CDR3 protein: CASSIQITEAFF

clone size: .
V gene: TRBV18
D gene: TRBD1
J gene: TRBJ2-2
CDR3 DNA: TGTGCCAGCTCACCACAGGGACAGGCGAACACCGGGGAGCTGTTTTTT
CDR3 protein: CASSPQGQANTGELFF

clone size: few
V gene: TRBV7-2
D gene: .
J gene: TRBJ2-2
CDR3 DNA: TGTGCCAGCAGCTTAAATAGGGACCGGCTGGGAATAGGGGAGCTGTTTTTT
CDR3 protein: CASSLNRDRLGIGELFF

clone size: many
V gene: TRBV2
D gene: TRBD2
J gene: TRBJ2-5
CDR3 DNA: TGTGCCAGCAGGCGGACTAGCGGGAGCAGGGGTGAGACCCAGTACTTC
CDR3 protein: CASRRTSGSRGETQYF

clone size: few
V gene: TRBV20-1
D gene: .
J gene: TRBJ2-5
CDR3 DNA: TGCAGTGCTAGTCCGCCGGGGTCAGAGACCCAGTACTTC
CDR3 protein: CSASPPGSETQYF

clone size: .
V gene: TRBV18
D gene: .
J gene: TRBJ2-7
CDR3 DNA: TGTGCCAGCTCAGTAGCCCTACCCTACGAGCAGTACTTC
CDR3 protein: CASSVALPYEQYF

clone size: many
V gene: TRBV19
D gene: .
J gene: TRBJ2-1
CDR3 DNA: TGTGCCAGTAGTATCCGCGGGACGGGGTCCTACAATGAGCAGTTCTTC
CDR3 protein: CASSIRGTGSYNEQFF

clone size: few
V gene: TRBV29-1
D gene: .
J gene: TRBJ2-5
CDR3 DNA: TGCAGCGTACGAAGGATGGAGACCCAGTACTTC
CDR3 protein: CSVRRMETQYF

clone size: many
V gene: TRBV7-2
D gene: .
J gene: TRBJ1-1
CDR3 DNA: TGTGCCAGCAGCTCCCTACAGGGTAGTGAAGCTTTCTTT
CDR3 protein: CASSSLQGSEAFF

clone size: .
V gene: TRBV29-1
D gene: .
J gene: TRBJ2-3
CDR3 DNA: TGCAGCGTTGGTCGGCCGAAAGTTTCTCGAGCAGATACGCAGTATTTT
CDR3 protein: CSVGRPKVSRADTQYF

clone size: .
V gene: TRBV7-3
D gene: .
J gene: TRBJ2-5
CDR3 DNA: TGTGCCAGCAGCTTAATTTTTAGGGCTGGAGAGACCCAGTACTTC
CDR3 protein: CASSLIFRAGETQYF

clone size: many
V gene: TRBV20-1
D gene: .
J gene: TRBJ2-7
CDR3 DNA: TGCAGTGCGAGGACGCCCAAGGGGTCCTACGAGCAATACTTC
CDR3 protein: CSARTPKGSYEQYF

clone size: .
V gene: TRBV7-3
D gene: .
J gene: TRBJ1-1
CDR3 DNA: TGTGCCAGCGGACGGGCGCGGGACACTGAAGCTTTCTTT
CDR3 protein: CASGRARDTEAFF

clone size: many
V gene: TRBV12-3/TRBV12-4
D gene: TRBD2
J gene: TRBJ2-3
CDR3 DNA: TGTGCCAGCAAGGATAGCGGGAGGACCACAGATACGCAGTATTTT
CDR3 protein: CASKDSGRTTDTQYF

clone size: .
V gene: TRBV5-5
D gene: .
J gene: TRBJ2-3
CDR3 DNA: TGTGCCAGCAGCTTGCAGGGGACTACAGATACGCAGTATTTT
CDR3 protein: CASSLQGTTDTQYF

clone size: many
V gene: TRBV6-2/TRBV6-3
D gene: .
J gene: TRBJ2-2
CDR3 DNA: TGTGCCAGCAGTTACTCCAGGAGCCCCACCGGGGAGCTGTTTTTT
CDR3 protein: CASSYSRSPTGELFF

clone size: .
V gene: TRBV28
D gene: .
J gene: TRBJ2-1
CDR3 DNA: TGTGCCAGCAGTTTATACGGGGCAGGACTCGGTAAATTCTATGAGCAGTTCTTC
CDR3 protein: CASSLYGAGLGKFYEQFF

clone size: .
V gene: TRBV3-1
D gene: .
J gene: TRBJ1-2
CDR3 DNA: TGTGCCAGCAGCGCGACAGCGTTCTATGGCTACACCTTC
CDR3 protein: CASSATAFYGYTF

clone size: .
V gene: TRBV7-6
D gene: .
J gene: TRBJ2-1
CDR3 DNA: TGTGCCAGCAGCCCGCATACTAGTCGGTCCTACAATGAGCAGTTCTTC
CDR3 protein: CASSPHTSRSYNEQFF